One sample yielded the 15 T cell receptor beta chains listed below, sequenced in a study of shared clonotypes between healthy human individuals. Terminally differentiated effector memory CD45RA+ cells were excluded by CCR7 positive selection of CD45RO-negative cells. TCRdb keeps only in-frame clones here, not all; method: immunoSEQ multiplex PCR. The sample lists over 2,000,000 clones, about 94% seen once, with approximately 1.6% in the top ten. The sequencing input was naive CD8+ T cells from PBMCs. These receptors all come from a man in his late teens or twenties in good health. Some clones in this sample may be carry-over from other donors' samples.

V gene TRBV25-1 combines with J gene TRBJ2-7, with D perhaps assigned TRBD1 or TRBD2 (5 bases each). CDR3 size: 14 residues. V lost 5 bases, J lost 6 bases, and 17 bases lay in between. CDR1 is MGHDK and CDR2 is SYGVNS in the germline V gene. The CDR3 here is CASSNQGTSGEQYF. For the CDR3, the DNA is TGTGCCAGCAGTAATCAAGGGACCTCCGGCGAGCAGTACTTC.

This CDR3 reads CASRGTGWNTEAFF. DNA of the CDR3: TGTGCCAGCAGGGGGACAGGCTGGAACACTGAAGCTTTCTTT. This chain uses TRBV6-1 with TRBJ1-1; 8 bases fit TRBD1. In germline, CDR1 is MNHNS, CDR2 SASEGT. The CDR3 totals 14 residues. The junction had 4 bases not matched to a gene; V was cut back by 6 bases and J by 1 base.

The CDR3 region is CASSLGAGGRTTGELFF. In nucleotides, the CDR3 is TGTGCCAGCAGCTTAGGAGCGGGAGGACGAACGACCGGGGAGCTGTTTTTT. The gene calls are TRBV7-6 and TRBJ2-2, with 9 bases aligning to TRBD2. CDR3 length: 17 residues. Trimming removed 1 base from V and 5 bases from J; junction bases left unmatched: 8. Germline assignment: CDR1 SGHVS and CDR2 FNYEAQ.

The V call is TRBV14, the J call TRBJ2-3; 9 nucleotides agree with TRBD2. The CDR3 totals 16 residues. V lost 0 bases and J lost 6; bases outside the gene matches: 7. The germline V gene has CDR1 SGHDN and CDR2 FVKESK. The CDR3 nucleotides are TGTGCCAGCAGCCAAGAATCGGTAGCGGGAGCGGATACGCAGTATTTT. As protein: CASSQESVAGADTQYF.

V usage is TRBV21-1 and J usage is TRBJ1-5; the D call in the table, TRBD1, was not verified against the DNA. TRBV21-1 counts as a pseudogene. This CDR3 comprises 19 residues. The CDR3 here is CASSQGSRDREGSNQPQHF. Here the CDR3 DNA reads TGTGCCAGCAGCCAGGGTTCCCGGGACAGGGAAGGAAGCAATCAGCCCCAGCATTTT.

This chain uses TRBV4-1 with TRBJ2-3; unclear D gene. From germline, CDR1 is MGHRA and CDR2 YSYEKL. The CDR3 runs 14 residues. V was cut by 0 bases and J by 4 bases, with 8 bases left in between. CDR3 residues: CASSQDLRPDTQYF. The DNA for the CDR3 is TGCGCCAGCAGCCAAGATTTACGCCCAGATACGCAGTATTTT.

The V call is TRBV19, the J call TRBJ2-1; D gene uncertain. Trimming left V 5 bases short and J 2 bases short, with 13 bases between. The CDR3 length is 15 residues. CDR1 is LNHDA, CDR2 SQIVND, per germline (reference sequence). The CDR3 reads CASSRRAGTYNEQFF. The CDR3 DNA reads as TGTGCCAGTAGTCGGCGAGCAGGCACCTACAATGAGCAGTTCTTC. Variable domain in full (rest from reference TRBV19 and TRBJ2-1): DGGITQSPKYLFRKEGQNVTLSCEQNLNHDAMYWYRQDPGQGLRLIYYSQIVNDFQKGDIAEGYSVSREKKESFPLTVTSAQKNPTAFYLCASSRRAGTYNEQFFGPGTRLTVL.

Here the CDR3 DNA reads TGTGCCAGCATCCAGGGGGTGGTGCAGTTCTTC. This codes for CASIQGVVQFF. V usage is TRBV27 and J usage is TRBJ2-1; the match to TRBD1 covers 7 bases. The J segment lost 12 bases and the V segment lost 7 bases, leaving 6 bases of the junction unmatched. Germline V gives CDR1 MNHEY, CDR2 SMNVEV (reference sequence). The CDR3 contains 11 residues.

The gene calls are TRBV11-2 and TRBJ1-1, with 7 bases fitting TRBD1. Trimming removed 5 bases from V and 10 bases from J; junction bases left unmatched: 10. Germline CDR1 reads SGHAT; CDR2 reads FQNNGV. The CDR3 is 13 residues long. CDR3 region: CASSPGGDRAAFF. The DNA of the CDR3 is TGTGCCAGCAGCCCCGGGGGAGACAGGGCAGCTTTCTTT.

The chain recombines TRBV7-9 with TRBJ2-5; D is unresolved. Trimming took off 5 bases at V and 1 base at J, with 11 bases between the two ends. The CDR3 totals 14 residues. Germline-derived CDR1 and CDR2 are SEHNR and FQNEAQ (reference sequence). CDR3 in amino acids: CASSRGVSQETQYF. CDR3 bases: TGTGCCAGCAGCAGAGGAGTATCCCAAGAGACCCAGTACTTC.

CDR3 nucleotide sequence: TGCAGCGTTGAAGATCGGGGGGGTAGGGACACTGAAGCTTTCTTT. It translates to CSVEDRGGRDTEAFF. This chain uses TRBV29-1 with TRBJ1-1, with a weak D call TRBD1 (5 bases). This CDR3 comprises 15 residues. CDR1 is SQVTM, CDR2 ANQGSEA, per germline. The V gene lost 0 bases and the J gene lost 3 bases, with 14 bases spanning the gap.

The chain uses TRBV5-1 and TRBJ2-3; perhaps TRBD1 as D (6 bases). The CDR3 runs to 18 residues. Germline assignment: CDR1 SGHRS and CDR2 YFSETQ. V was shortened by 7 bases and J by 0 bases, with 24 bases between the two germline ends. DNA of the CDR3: TGCGCCAGCCAACCTCGCTACCGAGACAGGACTAGCACAGATACGCAGTATTTT. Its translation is CASQPRYRDRTSTDTQYF. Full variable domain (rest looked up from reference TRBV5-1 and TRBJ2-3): KAGVTQTPRYLIKTRGQQVTLSCSPISGHRSVSWYQQTPGQGLQFLFEYFSETQRNKGNFPGRFSGRQFSNSRSEMNVSTLELGDSALYLCASQPRYRDRTSTDTQYFGPGTRLTVL.

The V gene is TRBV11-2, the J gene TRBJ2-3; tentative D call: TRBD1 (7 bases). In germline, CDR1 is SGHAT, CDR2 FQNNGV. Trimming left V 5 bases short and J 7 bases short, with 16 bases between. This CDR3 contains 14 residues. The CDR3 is CASSGRDSEYTQYF. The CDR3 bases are TGTGCCAGCAGCGGGCGGGACAGTGAATATACGCAGTATTTT.

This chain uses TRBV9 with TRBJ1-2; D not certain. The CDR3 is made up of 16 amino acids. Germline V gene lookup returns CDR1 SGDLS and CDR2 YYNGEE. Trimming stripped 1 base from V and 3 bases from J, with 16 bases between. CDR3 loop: CASSVRAPDGDYGYTF. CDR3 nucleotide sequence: TGTGCCAGCAGCGTAAGGGCCCCCGATGGTGACTATGGCTACACCTTC.

The CDR3 DNA sequence: TGTGCCAGCAGCCCCGGACAGGGGGTGTGGGAGACCCAGTACTTC. This translates into CASSPGQGVWETQYF. The chain couples TRBV6-1 to TRBJ2-5, with 10 bases matching TRBD1. The CDR3 has 15 amino acids. V gave up 6 bases and J gave up 5 bases; unmatched junction bases: 9. Looked up from germline, CDR1 is MNHNS and CDR2 is SASEGT.